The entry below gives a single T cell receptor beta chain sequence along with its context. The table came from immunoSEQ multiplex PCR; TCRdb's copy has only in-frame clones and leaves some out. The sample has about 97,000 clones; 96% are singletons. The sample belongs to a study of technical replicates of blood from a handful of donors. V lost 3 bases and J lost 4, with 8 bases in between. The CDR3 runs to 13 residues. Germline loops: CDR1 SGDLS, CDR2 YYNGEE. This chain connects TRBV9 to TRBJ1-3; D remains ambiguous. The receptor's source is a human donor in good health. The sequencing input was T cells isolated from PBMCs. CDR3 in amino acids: CASSEREGNTIYF. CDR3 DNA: TGTGCCAGCAGCGAGAGAGAGGGAAACACCATATATTTT.